This T cell receptor beta chain was documented in a study of T cell repertoires in cytomegalovirus infection. Looking at the study overall: Through public TCR beta signatures, both CMV infection and matching HLA type were indicated.

The V end was cut by 4 bases, the J end by 5 bases, with 9 bases between. Germline CDR1 reads SGHNT; CDR2 reads YYREEE (reference sequence). The CDR3 has 12 amino acids. This clonotype was found a few times. TCRdb re-called the reads with MiXCR, one entry per CDR3 protein. The sample holds about 300,000 distinct CDR3 sequences, roughly a tenth seen once. The chain links TRBV5-4 to TRBJ1-2; possibly TRBD1 for D (5 bases). This clonotype was obtained from a human donor in good health (CMV status not recorded). Some clones in this sample may be carry-over from other donors' samples. Sequenced: PBMCs. Here the CDR3 DNA reads TGTGCCAGCAGCACGGGGGTTTATGGCTACACCTTC. Translated: CASSTGVYGYTF.